The 24 T cell receptor beta chains presented below share a single source sample, sequenced in a study of CD8 T cells in ankylosing spondylitis (dated by TCRdb to about 2017). To prepare the library, 5' RACE was applied. The sequencer listed for this sample is Illumina HiSeq 2500. TCRdb cleaned the public reads at Q25 with fastp, built clones with MiXCR and kept in-frame beta chains. Rows with a matching CDR3 protein are joined into one entry that keeps the most common DNA and genes. The table for this sample lists about 30,000 distinct CDR3 sequences; about 30% of them were counted only once. About 48% of the sample is held by the ten biggest clonotypes. The sequenced material came from synovial fluid, either unsorted or a sorted T cell fraction (not recorded which). The source of these receptors is a male donor with ankylosing spondylitis.

V gene TRBV6-1 combines with J gene TRBJ1-1; the D gene is possibly TRBD1 (5 bases). The germline V and J ends were trimmed by 5 bases and 0 bases, with 13 bases remaining between them. The CDR3 length is 15 residues. Germline values: CDR1 MNHNS, CDR2 SASEGT. Here the CDR3 reads CASSPDSYLNTEAFF. As DNA, the CDR3 is TGTGCCAGCAGTCCTGACAGCTATCTGAACACTGAAGCTTTCTTT.

The V gene is TRBV20-1, the J gene TRBJ1-1; possibly TRBD1 for D (6 bases). Deletions cut 4 bases from V and 4 bases from J, with 13 bases between. The V gene's germline CDR1 is DFQATT and CDR2 SNEGSKA (reference sequence). The CDR3 has 13 amino acids. CDR3 in DNA: TGCAGTGCTATTTTAGGGGGTGGCACTGAAGCTTTCTTT. Translated: CSAILGGGTEAFF.

This clonotype occurred many times. This chain uses TRBV12-3 or TRBV12-4 with TRBJ2-2; possibly TRBD2 for D (6 bases). V was clipped by 7 bases and J by 5 bases, with 14 bases between them. This CDR3 region has 14 residues. CDR3: CASTPGLATGELFF. CDR3 nucleotide sequence: TGTGCCAGCACTCCGGGACTCGCGACCGGGGAGCTGTTTTTT.

The table lists this clonotype with a few counts. The rearrangement uses TRBV2 and TRBJ1-1; D gene ambiguous. The CDR3 extends over 12 amino acids. V lost 3 bases, J lost 4 bases, and 6 bases lay in between. Germline lookup yields CDR1 SNHLY and CDR2 FYNNEI. This chain's CDR3 is CASSDYRTEAFF. CDR3 DNA: TGTGCCAGCAGTGACTATCGCACTGAAGCTTTCTTT.

This clonotype has more than one count but fewer than ten. The chain couples TRBV9 to TRBJ2-2, with 8 bases identical to TRBD1. The CDR3 is 15 amino acids. V was clipped by 0 bases and J by 5 bases; unmatched bases: 3. Germline loops: CDR1 SGDLS, CDR2 YYNGEE. CDR3 nucleotide sequence: TGTGCCAGCAGCGTAGATACAGGGGGTACCGGGGAGCTGTTTTTT. This codes for CASSVDTGGTGELFF.

In this sample, this clonotype turned up a few times. This chain uses TRBV20-1 with TRBJ2-1; 10 bases fit TRBD2. This CDR3 has 15 residues. Germline V gene sequence: CDR1 DFQATT, CDR2 SNEGSKA (reference sequence). The CDR3 here is CRSSGRLSSYNEQFF. As DNA, the CDR3 is TGCAGGTCTAGCGGGAGATTAAGCTCCTACAATGAGCAGTTCTTC.

The V call is TRBV23-1, the J call TRBJ2-3; the match to TRBD2 covers 7 bases. TRBV23-1 is treated as an ORF (open reading frame) with a function not yet certain. The CDR3 is 16 amino acids. Losses at the gene ends were 0 bases for V and 0 bases for J; bases not matched to a gene: 3. The CDR3 bases are TGCGCCAGCAGTCAATCCATGCGGGAGAGCACAGATACGCAGTATTTT. It encodes CASSQSMRESTDTQYF.

A word on this clonotype: A much larger clone differs by one base, so this may be a read error. V usage is TRBV9 and J usage is TRBJ2-6; D is undetermined. The CDR3 runs to 15 residues. The germline gives CDR1 SGDLS, CDR2 YYNGEE. The CDR3 spells CASSVGYGGVNVLTF. The CDR3 DNA is TGTGCCAGCAGCGTCGGCTACGGTGGGGTCAACGTCCTGACTTTC.

The rearrangement uses TRBV14 and TRBJ2-3; D is ambiguous. Germline loops: CDR1 SGHDN, CDR2 FVKESK. The CDR3 is 12 residues long. V lost 6 bases and J 2 bases, leaving 6 bases between the germline ends. CDR3 sequence: CASSYTTDTQYF. For the CDR3, the DNA is TGTGCCAGCAGTTACACCACAGATACGCAGTATTTT. Full variable domain (missing parts from reference TRBV14 and TRBJ2-3): EAGVTQFPSHSVIEKGQTVTLRCDPISGHDNLYWYRRVMGKEIKFLLHFVKESKQDESGMPNNRFLAERTGGTYSTLKVQPAELEDSGVYFCASSYTTDTQYFGPGTRLTVL.

This clonotype was counted a few times. V gene TRBV11-2 combines with J gene TRBJ2-1, with 12 bases identical to TRBD2. The CDR3 runs to 16 residues. J gave up 10 bases and V 6 bases, and 13 bases lay outside the gene matches. Germline CDR1 SGHAT, CDR2 FQNNGV. CDR3 nucleotides: TGTGCCAGCAGACTAAAGGCTAGCGGGAGGGCCAGGGAGCAGTTCTTC. It specifies CASRLKASGRAREQFF. The variable domain in full, completed from reference TRBV11-2 and TRBJ2-1, reads EAGVAQSPRYKIIEKRQSVAFWCNPISGHATLYWYQQILGQGPKLLIQFQNNGVVDDSQLPKDRFSAERLKGVDSTLKIQPAKLEDSAVYLCASRLKASGRAREQFFGPGTRLTVL.

The rearrangement joins TRBV7-6 to TRBJ2-7; D perhaps matches TRBD2 (5 bases). This CDR3 is built from 14 residues. V was trimmed by 5 bases and J by 5 bases, leaving 16 bases between them. CDR1 and CDR2 (germline): SGHVS, FNYEAQ. The DNA of the CDR3 is TGTGCCAGCAGCCCGGACGGTTCCGGGGACGAGCAGTACTTC. It specifies CASSPDGSGDEQYF. The whole variable domain, filled in from reference TRBV7-6 and TRBJ2-7, reads GAGVSQSPRYKVTKRGQDVALRCDPISGHVSLYWYRQALGQGPEFLTYFNYEAQQDKSGLPNDRFSAERPEGSISTLTIQRTEQRDSAMYRCASSPDGSGDEQYFGPGTRLTVT.

V and J are TRBV5-4 and TRBJ2-1; perhaps TRBD2 as D (7 bases). Germline assignment: CDR1 SGHNT and CDR2 YYREEE (reference sequence). Trimming took 4 bases from V and 4 from J, leaving 18 bases between them. The CDR3 sequence is 16 residues long. The DNA for the CDR3 is TGTGCCAGCAGCCAGGGGAGGGCAGGTGTATACAATGAGCAGTTCTTC. Amino acid sequence: CASSQGRAGVYNEQFF.

This clonotype was observed a single time. The chain uses TRBV6-1 and TRBJ1-3; D ambiguous. The germline V and J ends were trimmed by 1 base and 1 base, with 5 bases remaining between them. Looked up from germline, CDR1 is MNHNS and CDR2 is SASEGT. This CDR3 contains 14 residues. The chain's CDR3 is CASSEGGSGNTIYF. The CDR3 DNA reads TGTGCCAGCAGTGAAGGCGGGTCTGGAAACACCATATATTTT.

This clonotype was detected a few times. The chain has TRBV6-1 and TRBJ2-1, with D perhaps TRBD1 or TRBD2 (5 bases each). Trimming stripped 1 base from V and 6 bases from J, with 10 bases between. This CDR3 region has 14 residues. The germline V gene encodes CDR1 MNHNS and CDR2 SASEGT. This CDR3 reads CASSEGGFGNEQFF. CDR3 DNA: TGTGCCAGCAGTGAAGGGGGGTTCGGCAATGAGCAGTTCTTC.

In this sample, this clonotype turned up many times. This chain uses TRBV12-3 or TRBV12-4 with TRBJ2-5, with D possibly matching TRBD2 (6 bases). The CDR3 is 15 amino acids. Trimming took off 4 bases at V and 0 bases at J, with 12 bases between the two ends. Written as DNA, the CDR3 is TGTGCCAGCAGTTCACAGCGGGCCTACCAAGAGACCCAGTACTTC. Protein: CASSSQRAYQETQYF.

This clonotype was counted ten times or more. J is TRBJ2-1 and V is TRBV29-1, with TRBD2 matching over 14 bases. Trimming removed 6 bases from V and 2 bases from J; junction bases left unmatched: 9. Germline loops: CDR1 SQVTM, CDR2 ANQGSEA. This CDR3 comprises 17 residues. Here the CDR3 DNA reads TGCAGCGTCACCGGGACTAGCGGGAGAGGCGCCTACAATGAGCAGTTCTTC. Its translation: CSVTGTSGRGAYNEQFF.

This clonotype came up many times. V gene TRBV12-3 or TRBV12-4 combines with J gene TRBJ2-7, with D possibly matching TRBD2 (5 bases). This CDR3 is 14 amino acids long. Trimming removed 6 bases at V and 5 bases at J, with 17 bases between. The chain's CDR3 is CASSPSPGSNEQYF. The CDR3 coding sequence is TGTGCCAGCAGCCCCTCCCCGGGGAGCAACGAGCAGTACTTC.

This clonotype appeared a few times. The rearrangement links TRBV29-1 to TRBJ2-1; 9 bases match TRBD1. CDR1 and CDR2 (germline): SQVTM, ANQGSEA. CDR3 length: 15 amino acids. After removal of 3 bases from V and 8 bases from J, the junction contained 11 bases not matched to a gene. The CDR3 DNA reads as TGCAGCGTTGACGATGTCCGGGACAGGGTTGATGAGCAGTTCTTC. Protein product: CSVDDVRDRVDEQFF.

The chain is built from TRBV18 and TRBJ2-3; TRBD1 aligns across 7 bases. Per the germline V gene, CDR1 is KGHSH and CDR2 is LQKENI. The junction had 5 bases not matched to a gene; V was cut back by 5 bases and J by 0 bases. This CDR3 spans 15 amino acids. The CDR3 spells CASSGTATSTDTQYF. CDR3 sequence (DNA): TGTGCCAGCTCAGGGACAGCCACTAGCACAGATACGCAGTATTTT.

There are many counts of this clonotype. The genes are TRBV6-1 and TRBJ2-2; 7 bases align to TRBD1. CDR3 size: 14 residues. In germline, CDR1 is MNHNS, CDR2 SASEGT. With 2 bases clipped from V and 3 bases from J, the junction kept 0 bases outside the gene matches. The CDR3 spells CASSEQGDTGELFF. The CDR3 DNA reads TGTGCCAGCAGTGAACAGGGGGACACCGGGGAGCTGTTTTTT.

This clonotype was recorded many times. This chain uses TRBV9 with TRBJ2-3; 7 bases map to TRBD2. After removal of 0 bases from V and 0 bases from J, the junction contained 1 base not matched to a gene. The CDR3 covers 15 residues. Germline V gene data show CDR1 as SGDLS and CDR2 as YYNGEE. The CDR3, as DNA: TGTGCCAGCAGCGTAGGGGACTACAGCACAGATACGCAGTATTTT. It specifies CASSVGDYSTDTQYF.

This chain uses TRBV20-1 with TRBJ1-2; perhaps TRBD1 as D (6 bases). Germline CDR1 is DFQATT and CDR2 is SNEGSKA (reference sequence). Trimming left V 3 bases short and J 3 bases short, with 11 bases between. This CDR3 spans 13 amino acids. CDR3 DNA: TGCAGTGCTAGGAATCCAGGGGACTATGGCTACACCTTC. Encoded protein: CSARNPGDYGYTF.

The table lists this clonotype with many counts. The V gene is TRBV27, the J gene TRBJ2-1; D is possibly TRBD2 (6 bases). Germline CDR1 and CDR2: MNHEY and SMNVEV (reference sequence). This CDR3 is 15 amino acids long. V lost 5 bases and J lost 4, with 15 bases in between. CDR3 loop: CASSPIGAGYNEQFF. For the CDR3, the DNA is TGTGCCAGCAGTCCGATAGGAGCGGGTTACAATGAGCAGTTCTTC.

The chain is built from TRBV5-1 and TRBJ2-2; D is ambiguous. The CDR3 runs 16 residues. V dropped 0 bases and J dropped 1 base, with 10 bases sitting between them. Germline CDR1 reads SGHRS; CDR2 reads YFSETQ. CDR3 sequence reads: CASSLDDRENTGELFF. The CDR3 DNA is TGCGCCAGCAGCTTGGATGATAGGGAGAACACCGGGGAGCTGTTTTTT. The whole variable domain, filled in from reference TRBV5-1 and TRBJ2-2, reads KAGVTQTPRYLIKTRGQQVTLSCSPISGHRSVSWYQQTPGQGLQFLFEYFSETQRNKGNFPGRFSGRQFSNSRSEMNVSTLELGDSALYLCASSLDDRENTGELFFGEGSRLTVL.